The sequence of this T cell receptor beta chain was determined in a study of T cells in Graves' hyperthyroidism and ophthalmopathy. The investigators amplified TCR beta CDR3 regions from RNA transcripts. First-round RT-PCR with HTBI primers amplified the TCR CDR3 region. TCRdb re-called the multiplex PCR reads with MiXCR, one entry per CDR3 protein. The table shows about 560,000 distinct CDR3 sequences, with around 17% occurring only once. Regarding this clonotype: Just one base apart from a much larger clone, this may be a read error.

CDR3 length equals 15 residues. Germline V gene sequence: CDR1 MDHEN, CDR2 SYDVKM. The V segment lost 5 bases and the J segment 7 bases; nucleotides outside the gene matches: 12. The genes are TRBV28 and TRBJ2-5, with TRBD1 matching 8 bases. Specimen: blood. This TCR derives from a woman between 18 and 30 years old with Graves' hyperthyroidism. In DNA, the CDR3 is TGTGCCAGCAGTGAAACCAGGGGGCGCCTGGGGACCCAGTACTTC. It translates to CASSETRGRLGTQYF.